This record covers a single TCR beta chain. Its antigen is still unknown. TCRdb passed the 5' RACE reads through MiXCR, listing each CDR3 protein once. The table shows 340,000 or so distinct CDR3 sequences, with 13% occurring only once. This sample is part of a study of T-cell memory formation after mild COVID-19. Study-level background: Among the donors, TCR clusters were largely specific to each donor.

General study points: CD4/CD8 balance held among clones contracting day 15 to 85, and later expanders leaned CD4+.

The sequenced sample was PBMCs or a T cell subset sorted from them (not recorded which). This receptor was identified in a man between 18 and 29 years old who had mild COVID-19 (a few samples of this study predate the infection). Cell type and time point are not known.

CDR3: CASLTGGGETQYF. In nucleotides, the CDR3 is TGTGCCAGTCTGACAGGGGGCGGGGAGACCCAGTACTTC. V gene TRBV6-6 combines with J gene TRBJ2-5; 10 nucleotides align to TRBD1. This CDR3 has 13 residues. V gave up 9 bases and J gave up 5 bases; unmatched junction bases: 6. From germline, CDR1 is MNHNY and CDR2 SVGAGI (reference sequence).